The rows below give T cell receptor beta chains drawn from one sample of a study of CD8+CD57+ T cells in acquired aplastic anemia. TCRdb reprocessed the reads via MiXCR and lists one record per CDR3 protein. The table includes roughly 200,000 distinct CDR3 sequences, roughly 65% detected once. Input material: sorted CD4+, CD8+, or CD8+CD57+ T cells (not recorded which) from PBMCs. The receptor source for this set is a human donor with aplastic anemia. The conserved cysteine and the conserved F or W are not part of the CDR3 here.

V gene	J gene	CDR3 protein
TRBV9	TRBJ1-1	ASSGLGGRDTEAF
TRBV2	TRBJ1-1	AKGTGGTEAF
TRBV7-9	TRBJ2-7	ASSLGFGPSYEQY
TRBV7-6	TRBJ2-3	ASSLVTSSTDTQY
TRBV5-1	TRBJ1-6	ASSLGIGIGALH
TRBV5-4	TRBJ1-6	ASSLRP
TRBV10-3	TRBJ1-3	ATRSDTIY
TRBV24-1	TRBJ1-2	ATSPGGTGNGYT
TRBV5-1	TRBJ2-7	ASRTDSYEQY
TRBV7-6	TRBJ2-7	ASSLVGGGNSEQY
TRBV2	TRBJ2-3	ASEQQRVTDTQY
TRBV2	TRBJ2-7	ASSSYPLRDGGSHEQY
TRBV10-3	TRBJ1-2	AISRDHREGGYT
TRBV12-3/TRBV12-4	TRBJ1-5	ASSFRQIDHSNQPQH
TRBV14	TRBJ2-1	ASSQELRNEQF
TRBV5-6	TRBJ2-7	ASCPPGDTYEQY
TRBV7-3	TRBJ1-6	APAHVPRGALH
TRBV29-1	TRBJ1-3	SVEGGDSGNTIY
TRBV6-5	TRBJ1-1	ASSYSTGVNTEAF
TRBV2	TRBJ1-4	ASRDRVDEKLF
TRBV10-1	TRBJ2-7	ASTGRRISYEQY
TRBV10-3	TRBJ2-7	AISESIFGTRGSEQY
TRBV4-1	TRBJ2-7	ASSQGLAGSRPYEQY
TRBV5-4	TRBJ2-7	ASSMPGTGSPEQY
TRBV13	TRBJ1-1	ASSGGLRDSIWGTEAF
TRBV2	TRBJ2-7	ASSDGPAYEQY
TRBV20-1	TRBJ1-5	SADDSGGSDQPQH
TRBV15	TRBJ2-7	ATSRGREQY
TRBV5-6	TRBJ1-5	ASSLGGYQPQH
TRBV9	TRBJ2-3	ATSWDRGTDTQY
TRBV29-1	TRBJ2-5	SVERGPETQY
TRBV15	TRBJ2-5	ATSRQRLETQY
TRBV7-9	TRBJ2-7	ASSSTGGAYEQY
TRBV10-3	TRBJ1-6	AISLRPSYNSPLH
TRBV20-1	TRBJ2-7	SATRTGLSYEQY
TRBV10-3	TRBJ1-3	AGMTGTGNTIY
TRBV7-8	TRBJ1-2	ASSPLPGVEGYT
TRBV2	TRBJ2-3	ASDRAGGRDTQY
TRBV29-1	TRBJ2-7	SVEGSGLAVHEQY
TRBV7-2	TRBJ2-5	ASSPRTTSGETQY